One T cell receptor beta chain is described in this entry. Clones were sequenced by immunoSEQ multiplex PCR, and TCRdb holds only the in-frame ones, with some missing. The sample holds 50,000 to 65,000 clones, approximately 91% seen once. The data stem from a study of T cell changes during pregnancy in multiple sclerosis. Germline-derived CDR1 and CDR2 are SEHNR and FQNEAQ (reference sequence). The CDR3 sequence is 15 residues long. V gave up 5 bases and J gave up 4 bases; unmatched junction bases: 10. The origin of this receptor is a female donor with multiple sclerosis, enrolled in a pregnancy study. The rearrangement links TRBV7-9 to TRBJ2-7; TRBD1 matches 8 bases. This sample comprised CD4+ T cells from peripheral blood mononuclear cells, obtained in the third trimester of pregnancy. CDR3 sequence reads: CASSPPGQEGYEQYF. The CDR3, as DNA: TGTGCCAGCAGCCCCCCGGGACAGGAGGGGTACGAGCAGTACTTC.